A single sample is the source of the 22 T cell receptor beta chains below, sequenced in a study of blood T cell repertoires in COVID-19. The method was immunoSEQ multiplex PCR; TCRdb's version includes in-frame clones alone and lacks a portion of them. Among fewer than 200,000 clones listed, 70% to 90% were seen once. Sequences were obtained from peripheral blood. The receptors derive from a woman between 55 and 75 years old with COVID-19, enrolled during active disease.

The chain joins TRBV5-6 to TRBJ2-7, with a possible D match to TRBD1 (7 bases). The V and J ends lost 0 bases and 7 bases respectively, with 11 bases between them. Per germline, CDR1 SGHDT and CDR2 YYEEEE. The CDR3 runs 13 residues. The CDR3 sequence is CASSLGQGGEQYF. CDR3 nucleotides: TGTGCCAGCAGCTTGGGTCAGGGGGGAGAGCAGTACTTC.

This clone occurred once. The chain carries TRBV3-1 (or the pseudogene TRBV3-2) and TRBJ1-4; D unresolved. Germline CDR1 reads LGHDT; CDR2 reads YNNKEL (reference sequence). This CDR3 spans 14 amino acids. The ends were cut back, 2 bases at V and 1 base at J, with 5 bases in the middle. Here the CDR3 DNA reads TGTGCCAGCAGCCAACGGGGAACTAATGAAAAACTGTTTTTT. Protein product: CASSQRGTNEKLFF.

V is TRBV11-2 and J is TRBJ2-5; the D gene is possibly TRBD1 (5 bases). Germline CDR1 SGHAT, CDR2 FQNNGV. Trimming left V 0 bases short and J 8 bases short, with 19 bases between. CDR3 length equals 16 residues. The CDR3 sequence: CASSLDPTGHKRTQYF. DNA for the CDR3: TGTGCCAGCAGCTTAGACCCAACAGGTCACAAGAGAACCCAGTACTTC. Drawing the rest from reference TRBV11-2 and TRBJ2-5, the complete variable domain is EAGVAQSPRYKIIEKRQSVAFWCNPISGHATLYWYQQILGQGPKLLIQFQNNGVVDDSQLPKDRFSAERLKGVDSTLKIQPAKLEDSAVYLCASSLDPTGHKRTQYFGPGTRLLVL.

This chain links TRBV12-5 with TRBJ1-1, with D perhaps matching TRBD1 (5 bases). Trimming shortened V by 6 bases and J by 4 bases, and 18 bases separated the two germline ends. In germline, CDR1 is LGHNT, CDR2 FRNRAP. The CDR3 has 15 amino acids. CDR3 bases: TGTGCTAGTGGGATCGATGGGGTCGGGGGCACTGAAGCTTTCTTT. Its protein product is CASGIDGVGGTEAFF.

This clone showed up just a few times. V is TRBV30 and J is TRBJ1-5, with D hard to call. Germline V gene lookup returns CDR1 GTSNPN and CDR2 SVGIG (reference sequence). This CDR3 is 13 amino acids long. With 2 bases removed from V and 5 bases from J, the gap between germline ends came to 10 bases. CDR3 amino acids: CAWSWAGDQPQHF. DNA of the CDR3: TGTGCCTGGAGTTGGGCCGGGGATCAGCCCCAGCATTTT.

CDR3 in amino acids: CASAGGAGTEAFF. The CDR3 DNA is TGTGCCAGCGCAGGGGGCGCGGGGACTGAAGCTTTCTTT. The rearrangement links TRBV5-6 to TRBJ1-1; 8 positions match TRBD1. Losses at the gene ends were 7 bases for V and 5 bases for J; bases not matched to a gene: 7. The V gene's germline CDR1 is SGHDT and CDR2 YYEEEE. The CDR3 length is 13 residues. The full variable domain, with the rest looked up from reference TRBV5-6 and TRBJ1-1, is DAGVTQSPTHLIKTRGQQVTLRCSPKSGHDTVSWYQQALGQGPQFIFQYYEEEERQRGNFPDRFSGHQFPNYSSELNVNALLLGDSALYLCASAGGAGTEAFFGQGTRLTVV.

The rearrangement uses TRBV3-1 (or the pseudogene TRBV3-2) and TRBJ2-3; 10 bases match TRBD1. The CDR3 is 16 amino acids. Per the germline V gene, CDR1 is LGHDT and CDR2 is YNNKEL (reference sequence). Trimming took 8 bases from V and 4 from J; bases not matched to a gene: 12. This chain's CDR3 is CASSPSGTGVADTQYF. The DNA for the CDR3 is TGTGCCAGCTCCCCTTCCGGGACAGGGGTGGCAGATACGCAGTATTTT.

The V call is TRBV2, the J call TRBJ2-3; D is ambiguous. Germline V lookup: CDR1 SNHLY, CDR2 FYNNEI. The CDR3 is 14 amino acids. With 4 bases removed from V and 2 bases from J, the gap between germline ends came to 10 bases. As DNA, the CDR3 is TGTGCCAGCAGTGCACGGCAGGCCACAGATACGCAGTATTTT. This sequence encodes CASSARQATDTQYF.

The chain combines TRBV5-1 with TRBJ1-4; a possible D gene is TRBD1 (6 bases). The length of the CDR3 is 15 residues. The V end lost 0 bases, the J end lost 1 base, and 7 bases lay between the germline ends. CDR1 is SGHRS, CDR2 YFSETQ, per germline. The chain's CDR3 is CASSLVGGTNEKLFF. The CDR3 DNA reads TGCGCCAGCAGCTTGGTAGGGGGAACTAATGAAAAACTGTTTTTT. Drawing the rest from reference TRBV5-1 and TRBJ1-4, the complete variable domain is KAGVTQTPRYLIKTRGQQVTLSCSPISGHRSVSWYQQTPGQGLQFLFEYFSETQRNKGNFPGRFSGRQFSNSRSEMNVSTLELGDSALYLCASSLVGGTNEKLFFGSGTQLSVL.

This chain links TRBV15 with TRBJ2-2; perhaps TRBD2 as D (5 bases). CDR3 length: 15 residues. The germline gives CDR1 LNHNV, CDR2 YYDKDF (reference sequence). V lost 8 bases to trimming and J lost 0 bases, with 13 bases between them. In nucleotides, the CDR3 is TGTGCCACCGGAACTGGCGGGTCGAACACCGGGGAGCTGTTTTTT. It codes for CATGTGGSNTGELFF.

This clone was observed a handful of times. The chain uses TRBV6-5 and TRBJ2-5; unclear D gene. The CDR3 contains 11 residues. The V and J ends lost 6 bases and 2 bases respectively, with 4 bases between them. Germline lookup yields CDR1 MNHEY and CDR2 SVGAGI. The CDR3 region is CASSRQETQYF. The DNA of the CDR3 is TGTGCCAGCAGCCGTCAAGAGACCCAGTACTTC.

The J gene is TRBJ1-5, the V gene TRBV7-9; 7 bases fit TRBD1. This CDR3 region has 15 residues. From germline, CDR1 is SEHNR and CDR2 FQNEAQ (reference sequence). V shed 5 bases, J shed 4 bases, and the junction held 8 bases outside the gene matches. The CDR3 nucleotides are TGTGCCAGCAGCCCGGGACAGCCTCCGAATCAGCCCCAGCATTTT. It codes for CASSPGQPPNQPQHF.

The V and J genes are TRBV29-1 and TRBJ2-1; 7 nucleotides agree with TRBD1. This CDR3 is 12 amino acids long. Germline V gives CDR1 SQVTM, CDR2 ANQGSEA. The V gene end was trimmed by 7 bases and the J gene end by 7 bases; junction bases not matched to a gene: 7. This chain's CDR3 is CSARTGVNEQFF. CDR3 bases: TGCAGCGCCCGGACAGGTGTAAATGAGCAGTTCTTC.

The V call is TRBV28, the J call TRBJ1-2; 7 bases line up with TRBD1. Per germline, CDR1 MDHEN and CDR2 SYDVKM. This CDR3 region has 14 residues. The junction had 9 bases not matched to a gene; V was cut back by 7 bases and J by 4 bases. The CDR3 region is CASTATGDGYGYTF. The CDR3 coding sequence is TGTGCCAGCACCGCCACAGGGGATGGCTATGGCTACACCTTC.

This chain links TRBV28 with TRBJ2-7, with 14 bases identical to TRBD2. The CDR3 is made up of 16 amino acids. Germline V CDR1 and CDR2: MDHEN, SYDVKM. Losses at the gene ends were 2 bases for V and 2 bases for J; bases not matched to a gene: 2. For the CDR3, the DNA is TGTGCCAGCAGTTTAGGGACTAGCGGGGGAACCTACGAGCAGTACGTC. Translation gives CASSLGTSGGTYEQYV.

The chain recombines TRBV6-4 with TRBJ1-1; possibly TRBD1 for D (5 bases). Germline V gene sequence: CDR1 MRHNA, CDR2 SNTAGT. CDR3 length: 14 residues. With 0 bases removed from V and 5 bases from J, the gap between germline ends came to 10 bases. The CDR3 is CASSDSSRGTEAFF. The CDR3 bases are TGTGCCAGCAGTGACTCGAGTCGGGGGACTGAAGCTTTCTTT.

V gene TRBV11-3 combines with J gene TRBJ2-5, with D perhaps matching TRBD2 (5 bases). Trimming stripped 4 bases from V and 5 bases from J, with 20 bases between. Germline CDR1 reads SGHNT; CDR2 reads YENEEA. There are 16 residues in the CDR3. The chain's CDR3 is CASSWLQRPLGETQYF. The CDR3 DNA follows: TGTGCCAGCAGCTGGTTGCAGCGGCCACTGGGGGAGACCCAGTACTTC.

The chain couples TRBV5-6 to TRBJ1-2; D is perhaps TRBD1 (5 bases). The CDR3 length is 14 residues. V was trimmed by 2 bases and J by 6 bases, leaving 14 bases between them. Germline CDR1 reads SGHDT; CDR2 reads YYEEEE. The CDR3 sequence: CASSFLQVENGYTF. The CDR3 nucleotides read TGTGCCAGCAGCTTCCTACAGGTCGAGAATGGCTACACCTTC.

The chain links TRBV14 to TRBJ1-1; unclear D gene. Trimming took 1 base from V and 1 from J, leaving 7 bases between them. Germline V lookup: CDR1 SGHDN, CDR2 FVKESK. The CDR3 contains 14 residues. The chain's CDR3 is CASSQVRGNTEAFF. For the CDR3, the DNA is TGTGCCAGCAGCCAAGTCCGGGGGAACACTGAAGCTTTCTTT. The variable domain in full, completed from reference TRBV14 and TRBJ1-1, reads EAGVTQFPSHSVIEKGQTVTLRCDPISGHDNLYWYRRVMGKEIKFLLHFVKESKQDESGMPNNRFLAERTGGTYSTLKVQPAELEDSGVYFCASSQVRGNTEAFFGQGTRLTVV.

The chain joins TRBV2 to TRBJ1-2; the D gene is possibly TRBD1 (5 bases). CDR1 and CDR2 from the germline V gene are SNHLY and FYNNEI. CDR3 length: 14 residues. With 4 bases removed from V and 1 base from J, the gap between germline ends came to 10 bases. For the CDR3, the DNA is TGTGCCAGCAGTGGCCCAGACAGTAACTATGGCTACACCTTC. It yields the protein CASSGPDSNYGYTF.

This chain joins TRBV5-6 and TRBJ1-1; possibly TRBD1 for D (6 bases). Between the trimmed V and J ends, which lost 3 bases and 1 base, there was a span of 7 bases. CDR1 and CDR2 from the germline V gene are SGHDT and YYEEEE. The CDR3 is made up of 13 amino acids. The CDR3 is CASSWTANTEAFF. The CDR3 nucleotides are TGTGCCAGCAGCTGGACAGCGAACACTGAAGCTTTCTTT.

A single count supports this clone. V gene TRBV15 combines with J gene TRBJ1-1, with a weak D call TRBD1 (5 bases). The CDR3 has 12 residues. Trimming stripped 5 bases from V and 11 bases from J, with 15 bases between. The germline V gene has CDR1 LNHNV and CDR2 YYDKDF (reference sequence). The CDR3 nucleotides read TGTGCCACCAGCGAAGCACGGGGGGTGGCTTTCTTT. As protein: CATSEARGVAFF. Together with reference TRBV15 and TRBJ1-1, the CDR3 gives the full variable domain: DAMVIQNPRYQVTQFGKPVTLSCSQTLNHNVMYWYQQKSSQAPKLLFHYYDKDFNNEADTPDNFQSRRPNTSFCFLDIRSPGLGDTAMYLCATSEARGVAFFGQGTRLTVV.